This is a list of T cell receptor beta chains from one sample in a study of cytomegalovirus exposure and HLA in healthy donors. Generated by immunoSEQ multiplex PCR, the TCRdb table keeps only in-frame clones and is missing some. The sample consists of roughly 180,000 clones, around 75% of them appearing once. The sample was PBMCs. These receptors were obtained from a male donor in good health and CMV-seronegative. The conserved cysteine and the conserved F or W are not part of the CDR3 here. The order of the fields is V gene, CDR3 protein.

v_gene: TRBV7-9
CDR3aa: SSSLESGEQY

v_gene: TRBV19
CDR3aa: ASSMFSLSTGELH

v_gene: TRBV9
CDR3aa: ASSRTTTSYEQY

v_gene: TRBV30
CDR3aa: AWSRGEGVEQF

v_gene: TRBV4-3
CDR3aa: ASSQATGGVLRNTIY

v_gene: TRBV15
CDR3aa: ATSSQTSGYYNEQF

v_gene: TRBV7-2
CDR3aa: ASSFNEPIFNQPQH

v_gene: TRBV25-1
CDR3aa: ASSDRVSYGYT

v_gene: TRBV25-1
CDR3aa: ASNRDWNTEAF

v_gene: TRBV6-5
CDR3aa: ASSYVGLGNTIY

v_gene: TRBV28
CDR3aa: ASSRLAGGPLMINEQF

v_gene: TRBV6-6
CDR3aa: ASSRLADGHYEQY

v_gene: TRBV27
CDR3aa: ASSFGQASGYT

v_gene: TRBV6-1
CDR3aa: ASSEVRLGVAQF